This TCR beta chain was sequenced in a study of response to subunit inactivated influenza vaccine. TCRdb called the RT-PCR reads again in MiXCR, with one record for every CDR3 protein. The repertoire holds more than 450,000 distinct CDR3 sequences, with around 11% as singletons. As regards this clonotype: The antigen remains unidentified.

Regarding the study as a whole: Authors suggested each seasonal influenza vaccination recruits few new T cells.

This CDR3 is 15 amino acids long. CDR1 SGHTA and CDR2 FQGNSA come from the germline V gene. V lost 3 bases and J lost 1, with 12 bases in between. These data also formed part of another study, on T cells expressing NK-cell markers. From that report: TCR beta cDNA was made by 5'RACE template switching with UMIs.

This material consisted of PBMCs from blood, taken on the day of vaccination. The chain links TRBV7-2 to TRBJ1-1; TRBD1 might be the D (6 bases). The clonotype comes from a man in his fifties or sixties who received an inactivated influenza vaccine. The CDR3 loop reads CASSFMWGPNTEAFF. The CDR3 nucleotides read TGTGCCAGCAGCTTTATGTGGGGGCCGAACACTGAAGCTTTCTTT.